These T cell receptor beta chains were read from a single sample in a study of blood T cell repertoires in COVID-19. Only in-frame clones appear in the TCRdb table, and some are missing; sequencing was by immunoSEQ multiplex PCR. This sample has approximately 10,000 clones; approximately 89% occur once, and the top ten carry about 5.2%. The sample comprised peripheral blood. The source of these receptors is a human donor in a cohort sampled during active COVID-19. CDR3s include the opening cysteine and the closing phenylalanine or tryptophan. D genes are given only for firm matches. Not every row has a clone size; where given, it reads once, few, many or a size class.

j_call | v_call | d_call | clone_size | cdr3_length | cdr3_nt | cdr3_aa
TRBJ1-5 | TRBV28 | NA | once | 16 | TGTGCCAGCAGTTTATCTGGGCATAGCGGCAATCAGCCCCAGCATTTT | CASSLSGHSGNQPQHF
TRBJ2-5 | TRBV7-2 | TRBD2 | NA | 17 | TGTGCCAGCAGCTTTTCCCGACTAGCGGGGGCGAGGGAGACCCAGTACTTC | CASSFSRLAGARETQYF
TRBJ2-3 | TRBV3-1/TRBV3-2 | NA | NA | 14 | TGTGCCAGCAGCCATAAGCGAGACACAGATACGCAGTATTTT | CASSHKRDTDTQYF
TRBJ2-3 | TRBV2 | NA | NA | 16 | TGTGCCAGCAGTGAAGCGCTTGGAGGAATCACAGATACGCAGTATTTT | CASSEALGGITDTQYF
TRBJ1-5 | TRBV15 | TRBD1 | NA | 13 | TGTGCCACCAGGGACAGGGGCAATCAGCCCCAGCATTTT | CATRDRGNQPQHF
TRBJ2-1 | TRBV19 | TRBD1 | NA | 15 | TGTGCCAGTAGACCGGCGGGACAGGGCCACAATGAGCAGTTCTTC | CASRPAGQGHNEQFF
TRBJ2-5 | TRBV10-1 | NA | NA | 13 | TGCGCCAGCAGTGCTAGTAGAAGGGAGACCCAGTACTTC | CASSASRRETQYF
TRBJ2-7 | TRBV2 | TRBD1 | NA | 15 | TGTGCCAGCAGTGATCCGGGACAGAGGAGGTACGAGCAGTACTTC | CASSDPGQRRYEQYF
TRBJ1-3 | TRBV19 | NA | NA | 14 | TGTGCCAGTAGTATAGGCGCGGCTGGAAACACCATATATTTT | CASSIGAAGNTIYF
TRBJ1-2 | TRBV5-4 | TRBD1 | NA | 14 | TGTGCCAGCAGCCGGGGACAGATCAGCTATGGCTACACCTTC | CASSRGQISYGYTF
TRBJ1-2 | TRBV28 | TRBD1 | NA | 14 | TGTGCCAGCAGCGGGACAGGGGTTATACTTGGCTACACCTTC | CASSGTGVILGYTF
TRBJ1-5 | TRBV27 | NA | NA | 15 | TGTGCCAGCAGTTTAGAGGGAATGAGCAATCAGCCCCAGCATTTT | CASSLEGMSNQPQHF
TRBJ2-7 | TRBV5-5 | NA | NA | 14 | TGTGCCAGCAGCTTGGAGGCAGGTTATTACGAGCAGTACTTC | CASSLEAGYYEQYF
TRBJ1-1 | TRBV3-1/TRBV3-2 | TRBD1 | NA | 14 | TGTGCCAGCAGCCGTGGGACAGGGGGCACTGAAGCTTTCTTT | CASSRGTGGTEAFF
TRBJ2-5 | TRBV7-7 | TRBD1 | NA | 16 | TGTGCTAGCAGTCTCGACAGGGCTCTTGCTGGAGAGACCCAGTACTTC | CASSLDRALAGETQYF
TRBJ1-2 | TRBV2 | TRBD1 | NA | 15 | TGTGCCAGCAGCCCCGGGGGGACAGGGGATCTTGGCTACACCTTC | CASSPGGTGDLGYTF
TRBJ2-7 | TRBV5-1 | TRBD1 | NA | 18 | TGCGCCAGCAGCTTGGGGGAAGGGGGCAGTTCTTCCGGCTACGAGCAGTACTTC | CASSLGEGGSSSGYEQYF
TRBJ2-7 | TRBV7-3 | NA | NA | 13 | TGTGCCAGCAGCTTAACCCCCAGGGACGAGCAGTACTTC | CASSLTPRDEQYF
TRBJ2-7 | TRBV6-6 | TRBD1 | NA | 14 | TGTGCCAGCAGGCCGGGACAGGGAATCTACGAGCAGTACTTC | CASRPGQGIYEQYF
TRBJ1-4 | TRBV7-8 | TRBD1 | NA | 15 | TGTGCCAGCAGCTTGGGACAGGCGGGTAATGAAAAACTGTTTTTT | CASSLGQAGNEKLFF
TRBJ2-3 | TRBV6-4 | NA | NA | 14 | TGTGCCAGCAGTCCGTTGGCTAGCACAGATACGCAGTATTTT | CASSPLASTDTQYF
TRBJ2-2 | TRBV2 | TRBD1 | NA | 15 | TGTGCCAGCAGGACGGACAGGGGAAGGACCGGGGAGCTGTTTTTT | CASRTDRGRTGELFF
TRBJ2-1 | TRBV28 | TRBD2 | NA | 14 | TGTGCCAGCAGTACGGGGACTAGCGGGAGTGAGCAGTTCTTC | CASSTGTSGSEQFF
TRBJ1-4 | TRBV2 | TRBD1 | NA | 20 | TGTGCCAGCAGTAAGGCCCGGGACAGGGTGATATTGGCAACTAATGAAAAACTGTTTTTT | CASSKARDRVILATNEKLFF
TRBJ2-7 | TRBV27 | NA | NA | 20 | TGTGCCAGCAGTTTAGGTCTAGGGACAGGGAGATCACGGGAGGGCAGCGAGCAGTACTTC | CASSLGLGTGRSREGSEQYF
TRBJ2-7 | TRBV5-4 | TRBD1 | NA | 15 | TGTGCCAGCAGCGCGGGACAGGGGATCTCCTACGAGCAGTACTTC | CASSAGQGISYEQYF
TRBJ1-6 | TRBV5-1 | TRBD1 | once | 13 | TGCGCCAGCTCGGACAGGGGCAATTCACCCCTCCACTTT | CASSDRGNSPLHF
TRBJ1-2 | TRBV5-1 | NA | NA | 14 | TGCGCCAGCAGCTTGGGGCAGGGCTATTATGGCTACACCTTC | CASSLGQGYYGYTF
TRBJ1-1 | TRBV5-4 | NA | NA | 14 | TGTGCCAGCGGTACCCAGCCGGGTGCCACTGAAGCTTTCTTT | CASGTQPGATEAFF
TRBJ1-6 | TRBV6-2/TRBV6-3 | NA | NA | 14 | TGTGCCAGCAGTTACCGGCAGGCCAATTCACCCCTCCACTTT | CASSYRQANSPLHF
TRBJ2-3 | TRBV6-6 | TRBD1 | NA | 13 | TGTGCCAGCAGCGGGACAGGGACAGATACGCAGTATTTT | CASSGTGTDTQYF
TRBJ2-3 | TRBV7-3 | TRBD2 | NA | 18 | TGTGCCAGCAGCTCCAAAGGGCTTAGACTAGCGGACGGAGATACGCAGTATTTT | CASSSKGLRLADGDTQYF